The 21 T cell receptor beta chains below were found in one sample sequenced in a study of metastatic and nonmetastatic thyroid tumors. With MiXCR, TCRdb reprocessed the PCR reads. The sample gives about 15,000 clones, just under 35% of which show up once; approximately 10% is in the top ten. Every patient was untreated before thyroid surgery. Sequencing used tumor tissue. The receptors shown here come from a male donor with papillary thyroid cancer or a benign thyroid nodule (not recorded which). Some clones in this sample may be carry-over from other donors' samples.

The CDR3 DNA sequence: TGTGCCAGCAGTAGCGGGAACGAGCAGTACTTC. Residues: CASSSGNEQYF. V and J are TRBV4-2 and TRBJ2-7; 8 bases align to TRBD2. The germline CDR1 and CDR2 sequences are LGHNA and YNFKEQ. V shed 6 bases and J 5 bases; nucleotides not matched to a gene: 0. The CDR3 is 11 amino acids.

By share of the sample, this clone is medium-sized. As DNA, the CDR3 is TGTGCCAGCAGCGGTCGAGCCGAGGGTTCACCCCTCCACTTT. Translation: CASSGRAEGSPLHF. The rearrangement links TRBV9 to TRBJ1-6, with D unclear. The CDR3 is 14 residues long. The V and J ends lost 3 bases and 9 bases respectively, with 13 bases between them. From germline, CDR1 is SGDLS and CDR2 YYNGEE.

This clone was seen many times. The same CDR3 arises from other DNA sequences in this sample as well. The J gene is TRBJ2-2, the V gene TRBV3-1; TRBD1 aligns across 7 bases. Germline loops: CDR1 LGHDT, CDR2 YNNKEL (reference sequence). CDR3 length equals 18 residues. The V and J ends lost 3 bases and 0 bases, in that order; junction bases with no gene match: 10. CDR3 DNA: TGTGCCAGCAGCCACTACCACCTGGACAGGTCGAACACCGGGGAGCTGTTTTTT. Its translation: CASSHYHLDRSNTGELFF.

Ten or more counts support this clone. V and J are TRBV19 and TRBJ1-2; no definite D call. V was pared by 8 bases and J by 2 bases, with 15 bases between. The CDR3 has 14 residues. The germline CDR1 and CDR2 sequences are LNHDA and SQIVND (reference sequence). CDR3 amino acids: CASGTEGVNYGYTF. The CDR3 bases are TGTGCCAGTGGTACTGAAGGAGTGAACTATGGCTACACCTTC.

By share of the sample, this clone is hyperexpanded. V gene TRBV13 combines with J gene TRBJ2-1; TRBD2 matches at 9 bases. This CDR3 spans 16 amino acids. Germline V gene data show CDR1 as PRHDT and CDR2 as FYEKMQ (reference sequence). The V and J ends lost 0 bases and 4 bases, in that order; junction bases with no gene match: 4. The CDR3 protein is CASSLGTSGTYNEQFF. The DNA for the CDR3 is TGTGCCAGCAGCTTAGGGACTAGCGGCACTTACAATGAGCAGTTCTTC. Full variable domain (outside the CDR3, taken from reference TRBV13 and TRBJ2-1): AAGVIQSPRHLIKEKRETATLKCYPIPRHDTVYWYQQGPGQDPQFLISFYEKMQSDKGSIPDRFSAQQFSDYHSELNMSSLELGDSALYFCASSLGTSGTYNEQFFGPGTRLTVL.

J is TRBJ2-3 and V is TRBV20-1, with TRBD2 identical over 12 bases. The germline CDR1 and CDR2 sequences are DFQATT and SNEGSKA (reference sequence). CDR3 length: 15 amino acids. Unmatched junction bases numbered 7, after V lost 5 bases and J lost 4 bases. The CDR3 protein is CSASGLAGLADTQYF. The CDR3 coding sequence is TGCAGTGCTTCCGGACTAGCGGGATTAGCAGATACGCAGTATTTT.

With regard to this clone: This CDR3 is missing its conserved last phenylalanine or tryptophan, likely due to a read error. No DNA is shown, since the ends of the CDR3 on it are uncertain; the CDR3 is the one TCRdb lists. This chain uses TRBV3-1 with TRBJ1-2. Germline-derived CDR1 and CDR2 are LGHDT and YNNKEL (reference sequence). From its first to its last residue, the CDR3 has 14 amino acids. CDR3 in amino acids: CASSQEKGIGGDTL.

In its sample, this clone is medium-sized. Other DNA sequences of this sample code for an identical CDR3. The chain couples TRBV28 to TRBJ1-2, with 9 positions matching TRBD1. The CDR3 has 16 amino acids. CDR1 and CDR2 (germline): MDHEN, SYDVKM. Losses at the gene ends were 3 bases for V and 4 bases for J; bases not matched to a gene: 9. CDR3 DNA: TGTGCCAGCAGTTTTCGCCGGGACAGGGTGTTCTATGGCTACACCTTC. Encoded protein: CASSFRRDRVFYGYTF.

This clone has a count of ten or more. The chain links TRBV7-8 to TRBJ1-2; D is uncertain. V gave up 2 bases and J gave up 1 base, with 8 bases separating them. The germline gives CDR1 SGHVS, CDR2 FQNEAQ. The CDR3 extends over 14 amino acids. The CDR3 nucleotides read TGTGCCAGCAGCTTATCGGCACTTAACTATGGCTACACCTTC. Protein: CASSLSALNYGYTF. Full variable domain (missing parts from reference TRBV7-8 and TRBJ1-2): GAGVSQSPRYKVAKRGQDVALRCDPISGHVSLFWYQQALGQGPEFLTYFQNEAQLDKSGLPSDRFFAERPEGSVSTLKIQRTQQEDSAVYLCASSLSALNYGYTFGSGTRLTVV.

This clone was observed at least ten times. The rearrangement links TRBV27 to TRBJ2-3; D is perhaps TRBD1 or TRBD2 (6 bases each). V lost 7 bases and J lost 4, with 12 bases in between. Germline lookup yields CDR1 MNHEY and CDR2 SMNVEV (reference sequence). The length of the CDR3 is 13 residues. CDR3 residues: CASTLRGADTQYF. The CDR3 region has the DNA TGTGCCAGCACCTTAAGGGGGGCAGATACGCAGTATTTT.

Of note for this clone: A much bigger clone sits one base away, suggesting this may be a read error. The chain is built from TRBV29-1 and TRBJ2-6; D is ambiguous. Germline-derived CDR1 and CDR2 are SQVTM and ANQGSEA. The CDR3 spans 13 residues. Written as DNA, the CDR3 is TGCAGAGTTGGCGGAGCTGGGGCCAACGTCCTGACTTTC. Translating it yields CRVGGAGANVLTF.

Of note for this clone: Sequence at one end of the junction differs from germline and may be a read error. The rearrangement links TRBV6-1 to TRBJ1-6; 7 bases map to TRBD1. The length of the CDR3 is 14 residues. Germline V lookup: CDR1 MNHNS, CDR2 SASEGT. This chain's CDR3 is CACRNYRGNSPLHF. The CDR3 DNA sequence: TGTGCCTGCAGGAATTACAGGGGAAATTCACCCCTCCACTTT.

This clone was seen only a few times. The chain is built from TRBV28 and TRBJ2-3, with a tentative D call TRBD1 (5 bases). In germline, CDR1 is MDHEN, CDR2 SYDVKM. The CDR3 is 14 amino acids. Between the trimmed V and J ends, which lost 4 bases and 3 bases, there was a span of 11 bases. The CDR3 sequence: CASSSDRLTDTQYF. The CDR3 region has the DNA TGTGCCAGCAGTTCTGACAGACTGACAGATACGCAGTATTTT.

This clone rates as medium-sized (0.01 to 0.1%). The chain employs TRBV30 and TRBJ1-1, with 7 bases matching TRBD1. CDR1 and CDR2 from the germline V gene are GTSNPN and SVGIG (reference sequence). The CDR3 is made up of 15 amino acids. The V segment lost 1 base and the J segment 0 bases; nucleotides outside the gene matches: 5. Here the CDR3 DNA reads TGTGCCTGGAGTGGACAGGGAGTGTTGAACACTGAAGCTTTCTTT. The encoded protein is CAWSGQGVLNTEAFF.

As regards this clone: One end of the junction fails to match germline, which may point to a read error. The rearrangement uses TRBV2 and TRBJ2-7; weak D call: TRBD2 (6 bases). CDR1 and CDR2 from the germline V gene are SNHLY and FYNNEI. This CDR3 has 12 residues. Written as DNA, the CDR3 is TGTGCCAGTCCCGGGGGAACCTACGAGCAGCACTTC. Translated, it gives CASPGGTYEQHF. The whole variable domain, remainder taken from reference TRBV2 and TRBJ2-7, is EPEVTQTPSHQVTQMGQEVILRCVPISNHLYFYWYRQILGQKVEFLVSFYNNEISEKSEIFDDQFSVERPDGSNFTLKIRSTKLEDSAMYFCASPGGTYEQHFGPGTRLTVT.

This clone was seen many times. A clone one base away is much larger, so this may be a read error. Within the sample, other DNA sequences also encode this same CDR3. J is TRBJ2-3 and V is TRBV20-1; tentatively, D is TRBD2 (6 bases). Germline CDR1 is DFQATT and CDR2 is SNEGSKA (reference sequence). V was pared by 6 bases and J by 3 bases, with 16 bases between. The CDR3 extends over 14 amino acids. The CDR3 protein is CSAAGQEVTDTQYF. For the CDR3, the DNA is TGCAGTGCCGCGGGGCAGGAGGTTACAGATACGCAGTATTTT.

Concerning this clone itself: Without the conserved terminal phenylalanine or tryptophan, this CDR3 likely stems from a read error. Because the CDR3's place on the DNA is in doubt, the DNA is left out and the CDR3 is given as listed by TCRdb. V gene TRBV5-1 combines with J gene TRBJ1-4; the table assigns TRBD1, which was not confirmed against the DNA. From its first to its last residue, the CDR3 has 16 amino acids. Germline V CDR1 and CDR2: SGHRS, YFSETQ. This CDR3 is CASSLGQGECKEKLCC.

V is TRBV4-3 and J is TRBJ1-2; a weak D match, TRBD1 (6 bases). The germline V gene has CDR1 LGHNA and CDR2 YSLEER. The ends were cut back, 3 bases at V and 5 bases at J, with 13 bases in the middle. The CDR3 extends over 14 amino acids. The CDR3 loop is CASSQEQGEYGYTF. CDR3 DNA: TGCGCCAGCAGCCAGGAACAGGGCGAATATGGCTACACCTTC.

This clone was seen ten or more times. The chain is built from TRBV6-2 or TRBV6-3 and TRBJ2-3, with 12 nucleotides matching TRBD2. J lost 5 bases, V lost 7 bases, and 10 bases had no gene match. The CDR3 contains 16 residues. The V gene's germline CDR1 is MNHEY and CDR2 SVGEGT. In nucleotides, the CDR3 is TGTGCCAGCACCTTTGGACTAGCGGGACTGCGAGATACGCAGTATTTT. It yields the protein CASTFGLAGLRDTQYF.

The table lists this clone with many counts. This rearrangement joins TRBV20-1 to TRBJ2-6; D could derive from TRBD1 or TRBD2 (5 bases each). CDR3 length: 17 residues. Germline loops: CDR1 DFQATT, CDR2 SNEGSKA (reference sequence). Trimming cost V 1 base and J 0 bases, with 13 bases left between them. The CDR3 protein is CSARVRGLNSGANVLTF. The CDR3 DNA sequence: TGCAGTGCTAGAGTGAGGGGTCTTAACTCTGGGGCCAACGTCCTGACTTTC.

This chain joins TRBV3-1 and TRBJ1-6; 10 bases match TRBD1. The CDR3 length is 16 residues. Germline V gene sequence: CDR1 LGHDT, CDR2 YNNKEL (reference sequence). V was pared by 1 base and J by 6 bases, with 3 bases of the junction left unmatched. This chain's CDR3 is CASSQGQGAINSPLHF. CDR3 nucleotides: TGTGCCAGCAGCCAAGGACAGGGGGCCATTAATTCACCCCTCCACTTT.